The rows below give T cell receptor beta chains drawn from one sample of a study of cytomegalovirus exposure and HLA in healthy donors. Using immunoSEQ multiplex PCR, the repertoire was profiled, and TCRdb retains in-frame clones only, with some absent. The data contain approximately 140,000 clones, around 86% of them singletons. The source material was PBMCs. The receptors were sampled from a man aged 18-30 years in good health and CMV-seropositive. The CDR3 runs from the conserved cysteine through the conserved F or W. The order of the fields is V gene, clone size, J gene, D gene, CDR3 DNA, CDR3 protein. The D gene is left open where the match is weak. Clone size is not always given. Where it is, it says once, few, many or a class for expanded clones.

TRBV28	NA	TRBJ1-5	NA	TGTGCCAGCAGTCCCACACAGGGAATAGGTAATCAGCCCCAGCATTTT	CASSPTQGIGNQPQHF
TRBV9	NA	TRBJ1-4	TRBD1	TGTGCCAGCAGCACCCGACAGGGGATTAATGAAAAACTGTTTTTT	CASSTRQGINEKLFF
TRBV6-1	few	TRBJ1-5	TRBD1	TGTGCCAGTTCCGGGACAGGGGGCAATCAGCCCCAGCATTTT	CASSGTGGNQPQHF
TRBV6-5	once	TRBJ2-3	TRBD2	TGTGCCAGCAGTACCGGGGGGGCAGATACGCAGTATTTT	CASSTGGADTQYF
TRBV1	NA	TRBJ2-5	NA	TGCACCAGCAGCCATCGGGGGGCCCAGAAGACCCAGTACTTC	CTSSHRGAQKTQYF
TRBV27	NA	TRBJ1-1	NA	TGTGCCAGCATGTCCCAGGGCCTCAACACTGAAGCTTTCTTT	CASMSQGLNTEAFF
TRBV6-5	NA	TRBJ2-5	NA	TGTGCCAGCAGCCTACGTAGAGCTGGTCAAGAGACCCAGTACTTC	CASSLRRAGQETQYF
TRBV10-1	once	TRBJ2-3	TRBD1	TGCGCCAGCAGACCCGGGACAGGACTCACAGATACGCAGTATTTT	CASRPGTGLTDTQYF
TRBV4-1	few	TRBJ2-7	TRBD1	TGCGCCAGCAGCCCGGGGACAGTCTACGAGCAGTACTTC	CASSPGTVYEQYF
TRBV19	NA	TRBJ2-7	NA	TGTGCCACCTCTCGCCAGGGAGGACCCTACGAGCAGTACTTC	CATSRQGGPYEQYF
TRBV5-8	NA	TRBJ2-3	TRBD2	TGTGCCAGCAGCTTACTAGCGGGGGTGACAGATACGCAGTATTTT	CASSLLAGVTDTQYF
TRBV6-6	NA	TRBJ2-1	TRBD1	TGTGCCAGCAGTTACTCGACAGGGAACGTTAAGGAGCAGTTCTTC	CASSYSTGNVKEQFF
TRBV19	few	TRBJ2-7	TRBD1	TGTGCCAGTAGTCCCCGGGACAGGGCCTACGAGCAGTACTTC	CASSPRDRAYEQYF
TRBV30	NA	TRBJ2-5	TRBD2	TGTGCCTGGGGGGGACGTTCCGGGACTAGGGGACCGGGGACCCAGTACTTC	CAWGGRSGTRGPGTQYF
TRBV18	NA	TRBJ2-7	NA	TGTGCCAGCTCACGCACTGGGAGCTCCTACGAGCAGTACTTC	CASSRTGSSYEQYF
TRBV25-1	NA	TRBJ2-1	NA	TGTGCCAGCAGTGAGTTCGGGGGCAATGAGCAGTTCTTC	CASSEFGGNEQFF
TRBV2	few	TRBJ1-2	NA	TGTGCCAGCAGTGAAAGACGGGAGGGGAACTATGGCTACACCTTC	CASSERREGNYGYTF
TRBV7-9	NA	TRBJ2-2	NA	TGTGCCAGCAGCCGTTCCTACAGGGACACCGGGGAGCTGTTTTTT	CASSRSYRDTGELFF
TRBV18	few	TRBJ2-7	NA	TGTGCCAGCTTAGGGGCCAACTACGAGCAGTACTTC	CASLGANYEQYF
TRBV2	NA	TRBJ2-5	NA	TGTGCCAGCAGTCGGACAGCTGCCTTTCAAGAGACCCAGTACTTC	CASSRTAAFQETQYF
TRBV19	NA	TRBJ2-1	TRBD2	TGTGCCAGTACTACTAGCGGGGGGGCGACTGAGCAGTTCTTC	CASTTSGGATEQFF
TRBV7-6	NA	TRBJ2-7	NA	TGTGCCAGCAGCTTAAGGGGCGACTCCTACGAGCAGTACTTC	CASSLRGDSYEQYF
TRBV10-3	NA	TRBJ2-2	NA	TGTGCCATCAGTGAGGACCCAGGAGGTCCCACCGGGGAGCTGTTTTTT	CAISEDPGGPTGELFF
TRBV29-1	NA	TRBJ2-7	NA	TGCAGCGTTTCTCCTCAGGGAAACGAGCAGTACTTC	CSVSPQGNEQYF
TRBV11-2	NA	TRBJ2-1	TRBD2	TGTGCCAGCAGCTCAGGAAGGGGAGGGCTAGCGGGCATGAATGAGCAGTTCTTC	CASSSGRGGLAGMNEQFF
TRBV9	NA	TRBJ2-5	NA	TGTGCCAGCAGCGTAGCTCCAGGAGGACTGGAGACCCAGTACTTC	CASSVAPGGLETQYF
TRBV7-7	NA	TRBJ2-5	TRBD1	TGTGCCAGCAGCTTAGTGGCAGGGGGCCAAGAGACCCAGTACTTC	CASSLVAGGQETQYF
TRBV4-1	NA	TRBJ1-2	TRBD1	TGCGCCAGCAGCCAAGATCGGGACAGGACCGGCTACACCTTC	CASSQDRDRTGYTF
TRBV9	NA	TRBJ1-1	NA	TGTGCCAGCAGCGCCACCTGGGGGAGGGTCACTGAAGCTTTCTTT	CASSATWGRVTEAFF
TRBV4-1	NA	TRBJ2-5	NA	TGCGCCAGCAGCCAAGTTTGGGGGGATCGCGAGACCCAGTACTTC	CASSQVWGDRETQYF
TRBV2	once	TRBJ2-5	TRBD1	TGTGCCAGCAGCCTGACAGGGGGTGCCCAAGAGACCCAGTACTTC	CASSLTGGAQETQYF
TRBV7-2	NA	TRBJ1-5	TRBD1	TGTGCCAGCAGCTCGGGACAGTGGATTCAGCCCCAGCATTTT	CASSSGQWIQPQHF